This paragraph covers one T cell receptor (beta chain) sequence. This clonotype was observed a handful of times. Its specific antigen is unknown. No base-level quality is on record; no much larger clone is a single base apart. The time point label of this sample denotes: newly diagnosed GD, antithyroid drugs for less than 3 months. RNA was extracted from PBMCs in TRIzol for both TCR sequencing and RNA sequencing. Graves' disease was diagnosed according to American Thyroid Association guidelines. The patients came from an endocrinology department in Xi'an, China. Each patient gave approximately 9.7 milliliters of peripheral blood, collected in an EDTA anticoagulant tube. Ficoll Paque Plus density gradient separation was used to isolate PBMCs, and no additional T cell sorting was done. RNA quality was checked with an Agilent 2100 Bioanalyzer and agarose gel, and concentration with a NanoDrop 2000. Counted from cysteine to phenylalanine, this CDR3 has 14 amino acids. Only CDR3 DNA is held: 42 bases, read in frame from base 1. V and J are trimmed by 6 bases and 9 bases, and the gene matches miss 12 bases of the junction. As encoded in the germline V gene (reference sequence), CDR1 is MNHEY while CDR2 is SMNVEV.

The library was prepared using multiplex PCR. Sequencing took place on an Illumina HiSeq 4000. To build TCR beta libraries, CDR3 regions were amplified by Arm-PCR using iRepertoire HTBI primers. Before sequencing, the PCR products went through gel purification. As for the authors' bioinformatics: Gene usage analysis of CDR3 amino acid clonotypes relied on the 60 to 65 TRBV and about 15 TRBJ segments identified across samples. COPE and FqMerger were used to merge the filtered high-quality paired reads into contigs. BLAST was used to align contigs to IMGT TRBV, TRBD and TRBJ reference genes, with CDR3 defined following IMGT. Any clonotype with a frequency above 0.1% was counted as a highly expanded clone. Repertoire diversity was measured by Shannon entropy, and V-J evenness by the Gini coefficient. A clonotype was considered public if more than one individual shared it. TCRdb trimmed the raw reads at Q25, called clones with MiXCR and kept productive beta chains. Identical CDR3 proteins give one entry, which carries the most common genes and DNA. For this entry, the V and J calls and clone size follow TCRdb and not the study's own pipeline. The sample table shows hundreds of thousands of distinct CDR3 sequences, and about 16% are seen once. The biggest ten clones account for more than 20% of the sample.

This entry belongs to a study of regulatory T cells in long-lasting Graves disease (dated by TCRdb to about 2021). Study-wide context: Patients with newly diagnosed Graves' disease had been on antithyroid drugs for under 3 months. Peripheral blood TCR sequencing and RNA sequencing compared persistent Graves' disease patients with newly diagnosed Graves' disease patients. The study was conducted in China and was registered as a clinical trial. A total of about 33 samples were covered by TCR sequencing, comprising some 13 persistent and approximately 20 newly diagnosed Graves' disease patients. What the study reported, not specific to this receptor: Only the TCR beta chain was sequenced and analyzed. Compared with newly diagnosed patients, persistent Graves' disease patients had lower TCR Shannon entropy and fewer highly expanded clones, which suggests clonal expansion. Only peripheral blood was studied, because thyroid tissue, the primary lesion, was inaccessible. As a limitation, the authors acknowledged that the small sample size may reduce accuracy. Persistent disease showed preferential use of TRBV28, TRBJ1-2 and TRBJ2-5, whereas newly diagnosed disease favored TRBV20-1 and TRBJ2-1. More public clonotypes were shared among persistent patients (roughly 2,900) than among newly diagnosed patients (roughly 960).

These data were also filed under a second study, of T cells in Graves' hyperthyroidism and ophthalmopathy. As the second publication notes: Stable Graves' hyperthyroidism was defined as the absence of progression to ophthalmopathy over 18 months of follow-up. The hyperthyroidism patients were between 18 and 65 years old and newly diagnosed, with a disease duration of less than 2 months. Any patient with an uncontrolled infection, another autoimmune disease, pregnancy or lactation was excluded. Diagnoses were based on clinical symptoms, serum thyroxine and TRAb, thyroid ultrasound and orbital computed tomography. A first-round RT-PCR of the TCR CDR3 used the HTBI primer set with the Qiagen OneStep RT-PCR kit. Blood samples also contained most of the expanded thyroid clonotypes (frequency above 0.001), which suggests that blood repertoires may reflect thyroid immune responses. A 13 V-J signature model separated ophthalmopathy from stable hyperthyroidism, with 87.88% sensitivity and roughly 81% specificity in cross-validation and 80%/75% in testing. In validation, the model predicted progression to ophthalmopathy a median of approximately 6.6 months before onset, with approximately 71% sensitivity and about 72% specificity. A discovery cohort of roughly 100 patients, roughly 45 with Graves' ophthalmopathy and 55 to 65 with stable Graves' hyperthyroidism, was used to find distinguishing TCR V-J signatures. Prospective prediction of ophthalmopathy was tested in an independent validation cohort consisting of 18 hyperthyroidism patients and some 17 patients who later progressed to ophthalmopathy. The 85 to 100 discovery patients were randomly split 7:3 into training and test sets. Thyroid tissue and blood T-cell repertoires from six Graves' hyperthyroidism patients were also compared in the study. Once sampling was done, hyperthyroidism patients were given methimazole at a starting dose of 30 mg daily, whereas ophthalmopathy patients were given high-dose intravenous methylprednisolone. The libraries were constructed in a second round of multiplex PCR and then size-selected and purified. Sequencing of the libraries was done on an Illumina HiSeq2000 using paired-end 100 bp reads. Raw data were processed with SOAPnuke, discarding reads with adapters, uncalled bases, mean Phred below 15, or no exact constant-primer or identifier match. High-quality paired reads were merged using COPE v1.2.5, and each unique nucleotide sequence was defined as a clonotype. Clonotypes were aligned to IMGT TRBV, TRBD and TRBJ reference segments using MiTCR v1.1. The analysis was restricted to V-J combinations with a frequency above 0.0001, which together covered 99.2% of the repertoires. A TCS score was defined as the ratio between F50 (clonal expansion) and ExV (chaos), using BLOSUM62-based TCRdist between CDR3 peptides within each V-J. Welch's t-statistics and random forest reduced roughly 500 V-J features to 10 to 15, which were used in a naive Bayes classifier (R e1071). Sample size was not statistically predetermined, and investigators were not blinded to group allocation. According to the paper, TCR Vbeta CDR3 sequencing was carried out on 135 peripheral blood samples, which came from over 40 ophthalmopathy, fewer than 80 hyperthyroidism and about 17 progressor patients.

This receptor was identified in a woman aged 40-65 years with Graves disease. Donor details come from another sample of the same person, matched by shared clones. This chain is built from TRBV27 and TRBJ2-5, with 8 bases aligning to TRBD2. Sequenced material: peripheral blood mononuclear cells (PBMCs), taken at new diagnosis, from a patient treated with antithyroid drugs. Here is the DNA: TGTGCCAGCAGGATGCAAGGGTCGGGAGGGGCCCAGTACTTC. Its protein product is CASRMQGSGGAQYF.